These T cell receptor beta chains were read from a single sample in a study of cytomegalovirus exposure and HLA in healthy donors. Some clones are missing from TCRdb's copy, which holds only in-frame ones; the method was immunoSEQ multiplex PCR. The sample lists 100,000 to 150,000 clones, 80% occurring once. Sequencing was done on a sample of PBMCs. Receptors were obtained from a male donor in good health and CMV-seronegative. The CDR3 runs from the conserved cysteine through the conserved F or W. D genes are given only for firm matches. Clone size is stated in some rows and not others, as once, few, many or a class when expanded.

clone_size | j_call | v_call | d_call | cdr3_nt | cdr3_aa
- | TRBJ2-7 | TRBV30 | - | TGTGCCTGGAGTGTCCTTGGGCAGGGTCTCCCAAACTACGAGCAGTACTTC | CAWSVLGQGLPNYEQYF
- | TRBJ2-2 | TRBV5-1 | - | TGCGCCAGCACTCGATCTCCAGGGGCGAACACCGGGGAGCTGTTTTTT | CASTRSPGANTGELFF
- | TRBJ2-1 | TRBV29-1 | TRBD2 | TGCAGCGTTGTCCAGCGGGAGTACAGTGAGCAGTTCTTC | CSVVQREYSEQFF
few | TRBJ1-1 | TRBV5-5 | - | TGTGCCAGCAGCTTGGATTACCAGAGGTTCACTGAAGCTTTCTTT | CASSLDYQRFTEAFF
- | TRBJ1-6 | TRBV11-2 | - | TGTGCCAGCAGCGTTGAGGTGAATTCACCCCTCCACTTT | CASSVEVNSPLHF
- | TRBJ2-7 | TRBV7-8 | - | TGTGCCAGCAGCCCCGCCCCAGGGACCTACGAGCAGTACTTC | CASSPAPGTYEQYF
- | TRBJ2-7 | TRBV14 | TRBD2 | TGTGCCAGCAGCCAACTTGGACTAGCGGGTAAATCCGAGCAGTACTTC | CASSQLGLAGKSEQYF
- | TRBJ1-2 | TRBV19 | - | TGTGCCAGTAGTATCGGGGGGCTCGCTGGCTACACCTTC | CASSIGGLAGYTF
few | TRBJ2-1 | TRBV25-1 | TRBD2 | TGTGCCAGCAGTGAAGAGACTAGCGGGAGAAACGCCTACAATGAGCAGTTCTTC | CASSEETSGRNAYNEQFF
- | TRBJ1-2 | TRBV11-2 | - | TGTGCCAGCAGCTTAGATGGGGTGGGAGACTATGGCTACACCTTC | CASSLDGVGDYGYTF
- | TRBJ2-4 | TRBV4-2 | TRBD2 | TGTGCCAGCAGCCTACCGGGACTAGCGGGAGAGAGAGCCAAAAACATTCAGTACTTC | CASSLPGLAGERAKNIQYF
- | TRBJ2-7 | TRBV6-5 | TRBD2 | TGTGCCAGCAGCCTCTCTAGCGGGGGGGCCTACGAGCAGCACTTC | CASSLSSGGAYEQHF
- | TRBJ1-6 | TRBV7-8 | - | TGTGCCAGCAGCTTAGGGCACAATTCACCCCTCCACTTT | CASSLGHNSPLHF
- | TRBJ1-2 | TRBV6-1 | - | TGTGCCAGCAGTGAAGGCGGCTCTAACTATGGCTACACCTTC | CASSEGGSNYGYTF
- | TRBJ2-1 | TRBV5-5 | - | TGTGCCAGCAGCTTGGGAATAGTCAACTACAATGAGCAGTTCTTC | CASSLGIVNYNEQFF
- | TRBJ1-5 | TRBV27 | - | TGTGCCAGCAGTCCCCGAGGCGGGAGAATAAATCAGCCCCAGCATTTT | CASSPRGGRINQPQHF
- | TRBJ1-4 | TRBV10-3 | TRBD1 | TGTGCCATCAGTCGGACAGGGGAAGAAAAACTGTTTTTT | CAISRTGEEKLFF
few | TRBJ2-7 | TRBV7-9 | TRBD1 | TGTGCCAGCAGCTCAACCTGGACAGGGGGCTACGAGCAGTACTTC | CASSSTWTGGYEQYF
- | TRBJ1-1 | TRBV7-3 | - | TGTGCCAGCAGCTTAGCGGGGAACACTGAAGCTTTCTTT | CASSLAGNTEAFF
- | TRBJ1-2 | TRBV6-4 | - | TGTGCCAGCAAGAGAACAGCTAACTATGGCTACACCTTC | CASKRTANYGYTF
- | TRBJ2-7 | TRBV7-9 | - | TGTGCCAGCAGCCCACGGACAGAAGAGGGCGAGCAGTACTTC | CASSPRTEEGEQYF
- | TRBJ1-3 | TRBV28 | - | TGTGCCAGCAGCCACAAATTTGGAAACACCATATATTTT | CASSHKFGNTIYF
few | TRBJ2-5 | TRBV7-9 | TRBD2 | TGTGCCAGCAGCTCTATGGGGGGGCAAGAGACCCAGTACTTC | CASSSMGGQETQYF
- | TRBJ2-7 | TRBV25-1 | TRBD1 | TGTGCCAGCAGTGAATACTCCGACAGGGTAAGTGAGCAGTACTTC | CASSEYSDRVSEQYF
- | TRBJ2-1 | TRBV28 | - | TGTGCCAGCGTAACCTCGAGCTCCTACAATGAGCAGTTCTTC | CASVTSSSYNEQFF
- | TRBJ2-7 | TRBV2 | TRBD1 | TGTGCCAGCAGTGAGACAGGGGTCGGCTACGAGCAGTACTTC | CASSETGVGYEQYF